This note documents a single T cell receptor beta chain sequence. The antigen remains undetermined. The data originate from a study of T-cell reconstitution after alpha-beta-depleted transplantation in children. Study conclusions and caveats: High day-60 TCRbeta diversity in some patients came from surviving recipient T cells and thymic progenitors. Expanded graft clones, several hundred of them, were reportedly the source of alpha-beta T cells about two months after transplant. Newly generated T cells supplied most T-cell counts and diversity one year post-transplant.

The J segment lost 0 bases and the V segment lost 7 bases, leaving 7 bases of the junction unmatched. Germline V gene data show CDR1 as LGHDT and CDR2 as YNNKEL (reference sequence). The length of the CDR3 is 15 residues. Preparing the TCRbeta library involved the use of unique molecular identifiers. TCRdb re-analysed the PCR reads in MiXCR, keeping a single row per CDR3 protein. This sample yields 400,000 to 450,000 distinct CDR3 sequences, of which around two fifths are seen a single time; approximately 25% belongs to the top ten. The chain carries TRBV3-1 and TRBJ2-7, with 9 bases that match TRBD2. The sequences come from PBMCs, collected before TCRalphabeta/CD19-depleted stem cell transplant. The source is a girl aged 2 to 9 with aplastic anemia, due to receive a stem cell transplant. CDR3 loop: CASTHRTSVSYEQYF. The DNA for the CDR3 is TGTGCCAGCACCCACCGGACTAGCGTCTCCTACGAGCAGTACTTC.